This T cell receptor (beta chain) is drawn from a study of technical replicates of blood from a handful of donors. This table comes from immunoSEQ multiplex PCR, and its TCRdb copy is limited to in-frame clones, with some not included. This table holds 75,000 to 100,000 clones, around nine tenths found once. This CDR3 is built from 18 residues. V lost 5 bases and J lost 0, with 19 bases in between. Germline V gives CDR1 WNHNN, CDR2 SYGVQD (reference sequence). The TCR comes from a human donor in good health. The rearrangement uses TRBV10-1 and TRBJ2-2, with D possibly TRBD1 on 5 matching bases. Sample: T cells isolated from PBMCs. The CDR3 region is CASSPIWGFPTNTGELFF. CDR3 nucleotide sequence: TGCGCCAGCAGTCCCATCTGGGGCTTCCCAACGAACACCGGGGAGCTGTTTTTT.